Detailed here is one T cell receptor beta chain. Method: immunoSEQ multiplex PCR; TCRdb's copy keeps in-frame clones and lacks some. Of around 31,000 clones in the sample, around 88% were seen once. This record belongs to a study of T cell changes during pregnancy in multiple sclerosis. The germline gives CDR1 KGHSH, CDR2 LQKENI. The CDR3 runs 18 residues. After removal of 6 bases from V and 5 bases from J, the junction contained 13 bases not matched to a gene. The V gene is TRBV18, the J gene TRBJ2-5; TRBD2 matches at 15 bases. The input for sequencing was CD4+ T cells from peripheral blood mononuclear cells, taken in the first trimester of pregnancy. This clonotype was sampled from a female donor in good health, enrolled as a control in a pregnancy study. CDR3 nucleotide sequence: TGTGCCAGCTCGTTCAACCGCGGACTAGCGGGGGGGTGGGAGACCCAGTACTTC. Its translation: CASSFNRGLAGGWETQYF.